This T cell receptor (beta chain) emerged from a study of CD8 T cells in ankylosing spondylitis. Study outcomes and limitations: Peripheral blood samples showed relatively rare disease-linked clones, and these clones were CD8+.

Germline values: CDR1 MDHEN, CDR2 SYDVKM. CDR3 length: 18 residues. The V end lost 3 bases, the J end lost 0 bases, and 15 bases lay between the germline ends. This clonotype appeared many times. The antigen is unknown. Each CDR3 protein gets one entry after TCRdb re-called the 5' RACE reads with MiXCR. Seen here are about 240,000 distinct CDR3 sequences, over 8.5% observed once, and the top ten hold approximately 6.2%. The chain couples TRBV28 to TRBJ2-6; D remains ambiguous. The sequenced sample consisted of blood, either unsorted or a sorted T cell fraction (not recorded which). The clonotype originates from a male donor with ankylosing spondylitis or in good health (not recorded which). The CDR3 bases are TGTGCCAGCAGTTTCCGCCCGGCGGTGTACTCTGGGGCCAACGTCCTGACTTTC. It encodes CASSFRPAVYSGANVLTF. Combining the CDR3 with reference TRBV28 and TRBJ2-6 gives the whole variable domain DVKVTQSSRYLVKRTGEKVFLECVQDMDHENMFWYRQDPGLGLRLIYFSYDVKMKEKGDIPEGYSVSREKKERFSLILESASTNQTSMYLCASSFRPAVYSGANVLTFGAGSRLTVL.